Included here is one T cell receptor (beta chain) sequence, with context. What it recognizes is unknown. Other DNA sequences from this sample encode an identical CDR3 as well. The protocol was immunoSEQ multiplex PCR, while the TCRdb copy is restricted to in-frame clones and leaves out a portion. The profile shows roughly 2.2 million clones, 85% to 95% of them singletons. The entry originates in a study of shared clonotypes between healthy human individuals. The length of the CDR3 is 14 residues. CDR1 and CDR2 from the germline V gene are MNHEY and SVGAGI. V was cut by 0 bases and J by 4 bases, with 9 bases left in between. Donors included only healthy HIV-negative adults lacking recent acute infections or vaccinations. Whole-study results and caveats: Generally, naive subsets (rather than memory subsets) showed larger estimated richness.

This sequence was found in a young man in good health. Some clones in this sample may be carry-over from other donors' samples. Material: naive CD4+ T cells from PBMCs. Subset indicated: CD45RA+ positively selected. The chain links TRBV6-5 to TRBJ1-1; weak D call: TRBD1 (5 bases). The CDR3 sequence is CASSYSAGGTEAFF. The CDR3 DNA reads TGTGCCAGCAGTTACTCAGCCGGGGGCACTGAAGCTTTCTTT.